This section outlines one TCR beta chain sequence together with its context. The record originates from a study of cytomegalovirus exposure and HLA in healthy donors. Study information: Ancestry clustering placed around 81% of a few hundred genotyped donors in the Caucasian-associated cluster.

The PCR had 60 Vbeta and 13 Jbeta primers. In the original processing: Later analysis identified 65 million to 80 million unique TCR beta chains, approximately 11 million shared. Using immunoSEQ multiplex PCR, the repertoire was profiled, and TCRdb retains in-frame clones only, with some absent. V and J calls and clone size are given by that table; D and trimming were obtained from the DNA. The sample carries roughly 120,000 clones, more than 80% recorded once. Germline CDR1 and CDR2: SEHNR and FQNEAQ (reference sequence). The CDR3 spans 14 residues. The ends were cut back, 5 bases at V and 4 bases at J, with 14 bases in the middle.

The sample comprised PBMCs. The TCR was taken from a man aged 25 to 40 in good health and CMV-seronegative. This rearrangement joins TRBV7-9 to TRBJ2-5, with D possibly TRBD1 on 5 matching bases. CDR3 nucleotide sequence: TGTGCCAGCAGCCCAGCCATAAGGGGAGAGACCCAGTACTTC. Translation: CASSPAIRGETQYF.